This TCR beta chain stems from a study of beta chain features in type 1 diabetes. Whole-study results and caveats: The study found that naive, central memory and Treg TCRB repertoires appeared more similar in patients than in healthy donors. For Type 1 diabetes patients, all four CD4+ subsets carried TCRB CDR3s that were moderately but significantly shorter.

Of the isolated RNA, all was reverse transcribed, and so the sequenced material was expressed TCRB transcripts. The method was immunoSEQ multiplex PCR; TCRdb's version includes in-frame clones alone and lacks a portion of them. The sample includes 280,000 or so clones, 15% of them seen just once. The CDR3 length is 12 residues. The germline gives CDR1 MNHEY, CDR2 SVGAGI. The sample holds a few counts of this clone. Its specificity is unknown. A junction boundary mismatches the germline segment, possibly from a read error. The TCR originated in a man aged 18 to 35 with type 1 diabetes. The V gene is TRBV6-5, the J gene TRBJ2-4; possible D gene TRBD2, 6 bases. The sequencing sample was made of naive CD4+ T cells from blood. In DNA, the CDR3 is TGTGCCAGCAGTTACTCATCGGGGGTCTGGGTCTTC. Its protein is CASSYSSGVWVF.